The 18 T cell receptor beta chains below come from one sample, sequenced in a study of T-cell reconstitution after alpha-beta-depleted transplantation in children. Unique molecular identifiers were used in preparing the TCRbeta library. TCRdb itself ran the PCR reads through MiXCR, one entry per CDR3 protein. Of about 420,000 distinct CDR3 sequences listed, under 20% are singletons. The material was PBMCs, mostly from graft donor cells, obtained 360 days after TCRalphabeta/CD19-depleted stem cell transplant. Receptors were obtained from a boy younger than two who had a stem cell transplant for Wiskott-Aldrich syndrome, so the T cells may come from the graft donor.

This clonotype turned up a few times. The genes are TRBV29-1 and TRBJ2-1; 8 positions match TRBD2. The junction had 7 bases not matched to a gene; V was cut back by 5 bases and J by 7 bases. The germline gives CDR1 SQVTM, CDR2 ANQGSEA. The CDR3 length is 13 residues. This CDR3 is CSVYSSGPNEQFF. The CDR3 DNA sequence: TGCAGCGTTTATTCTAGCGGGCCGAATGAGCAGTTCTTC.

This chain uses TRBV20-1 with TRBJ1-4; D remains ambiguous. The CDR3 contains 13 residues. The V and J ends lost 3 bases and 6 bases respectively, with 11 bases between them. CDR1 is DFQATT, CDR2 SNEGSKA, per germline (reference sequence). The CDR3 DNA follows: TGCAGTGCTAGGTGGAGGGAGGATGAAAAACTGTTTTTT. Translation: CSARWREDEKLFF.

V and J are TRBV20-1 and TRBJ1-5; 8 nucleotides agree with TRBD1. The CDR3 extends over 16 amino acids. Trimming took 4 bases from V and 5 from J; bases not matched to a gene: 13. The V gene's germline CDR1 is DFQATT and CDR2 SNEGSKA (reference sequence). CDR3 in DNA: TGCAGTGCTACAACTAGCACAGGGGGTGGCGATCAGCCCCAGCATTTT. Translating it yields CSATTSTGGGDQPQHF.

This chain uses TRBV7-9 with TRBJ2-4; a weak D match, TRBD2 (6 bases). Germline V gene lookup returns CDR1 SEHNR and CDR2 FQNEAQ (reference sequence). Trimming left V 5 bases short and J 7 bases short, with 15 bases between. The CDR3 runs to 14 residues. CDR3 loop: CASSLNKGGNIQYF. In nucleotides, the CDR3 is TGTGCCAGCAGCCTGAATAAAGGAGGGAACATTCAGTACTTC.

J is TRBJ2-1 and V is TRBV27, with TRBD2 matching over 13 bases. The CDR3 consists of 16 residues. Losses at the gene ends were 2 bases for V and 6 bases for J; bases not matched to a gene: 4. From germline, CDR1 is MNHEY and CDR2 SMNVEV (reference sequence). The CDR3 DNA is TGTGCCAGCAGTTTAAGGGGGACTAGCGGGGTCAATGAGCAGTTCTTC. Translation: CASSLRGTSGVNEQFF.

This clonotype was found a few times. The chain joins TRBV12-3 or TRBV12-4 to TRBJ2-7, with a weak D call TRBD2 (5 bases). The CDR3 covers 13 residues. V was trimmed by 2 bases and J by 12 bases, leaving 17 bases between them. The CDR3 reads CASSLSPLSGSYF. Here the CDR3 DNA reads TGTGCCAGCAGTTTATCCCCCTTATCGGGGTCGTACTTC.

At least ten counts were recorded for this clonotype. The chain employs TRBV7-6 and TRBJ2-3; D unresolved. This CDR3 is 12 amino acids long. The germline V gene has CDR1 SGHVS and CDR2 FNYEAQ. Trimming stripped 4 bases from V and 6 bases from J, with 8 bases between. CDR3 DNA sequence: TGTGCCAGCAGCTATAGGAGCGATACGCAGTATTTT. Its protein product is CASSYRSDTQYF.

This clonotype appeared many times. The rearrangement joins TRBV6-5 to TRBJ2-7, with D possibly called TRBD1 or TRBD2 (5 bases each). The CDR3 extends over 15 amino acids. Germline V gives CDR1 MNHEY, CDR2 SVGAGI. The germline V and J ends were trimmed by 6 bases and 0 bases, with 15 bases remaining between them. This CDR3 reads CASSRGPSSSYEQYF. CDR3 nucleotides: TGTGCCAGCAGCCGGGGACCTTCAAGCTCCTACGAGCAGTACTTC.

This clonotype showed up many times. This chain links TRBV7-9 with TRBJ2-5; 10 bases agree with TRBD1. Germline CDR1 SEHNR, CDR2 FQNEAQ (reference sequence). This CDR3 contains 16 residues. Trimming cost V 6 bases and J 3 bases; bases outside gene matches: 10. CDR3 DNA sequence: TGTGCCAGCAGTCCAGCGACCGGGACAGGGGAAGAGACCCAGTACTTC. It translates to CASSPATGTGEETQYF.

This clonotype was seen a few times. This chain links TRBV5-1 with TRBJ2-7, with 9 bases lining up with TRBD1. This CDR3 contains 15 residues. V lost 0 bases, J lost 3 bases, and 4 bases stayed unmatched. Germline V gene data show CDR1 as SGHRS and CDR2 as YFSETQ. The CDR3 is CASSLAGTGIYEQYF. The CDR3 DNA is TGCGCCAGCAGCTTGGCCGGGACAGGGATCTACGAGCAGTACTTC.

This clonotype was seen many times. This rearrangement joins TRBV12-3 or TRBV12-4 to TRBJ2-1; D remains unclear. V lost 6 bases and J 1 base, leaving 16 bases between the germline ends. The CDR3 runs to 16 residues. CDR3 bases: TGTGCCAGCAGCCGACCCCCTAGAAGGTCCTACAATGAGCAGTTCTTC. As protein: CASSRPPRRSYNEQFF.

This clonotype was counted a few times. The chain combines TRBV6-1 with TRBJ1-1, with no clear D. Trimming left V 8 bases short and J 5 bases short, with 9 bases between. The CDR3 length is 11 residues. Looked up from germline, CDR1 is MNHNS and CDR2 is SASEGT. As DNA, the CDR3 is TGTGCCAGCCGACGGGCAACTGAAGCTTTCTTT. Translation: CASRRATEAFF.

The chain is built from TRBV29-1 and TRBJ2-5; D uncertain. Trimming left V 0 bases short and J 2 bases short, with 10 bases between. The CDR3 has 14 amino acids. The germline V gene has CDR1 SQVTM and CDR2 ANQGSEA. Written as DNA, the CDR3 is TGCAGCGTTGAAGATCGGGCAGAACAAGAGACCCAGTACTTC. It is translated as CSVEDRAEQETQYF.

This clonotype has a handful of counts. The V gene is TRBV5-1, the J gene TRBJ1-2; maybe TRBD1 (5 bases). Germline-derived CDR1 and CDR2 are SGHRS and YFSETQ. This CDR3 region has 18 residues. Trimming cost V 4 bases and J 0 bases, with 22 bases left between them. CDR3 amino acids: CASSRGELLGATNYGYTF. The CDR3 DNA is TGCGCCAGCAGCAGAGGAGAACTCCTCGGGGCCACTAACTATGGCTACACCTTC.

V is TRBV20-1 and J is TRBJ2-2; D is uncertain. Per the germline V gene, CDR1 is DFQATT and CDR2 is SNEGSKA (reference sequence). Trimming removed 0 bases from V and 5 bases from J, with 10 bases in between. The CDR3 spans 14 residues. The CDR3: CSARDSAQTGELFF. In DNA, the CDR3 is TGCAGTGCTAGAGATTCGGCCCAGACCGGGGAGCTGTTTTTT.

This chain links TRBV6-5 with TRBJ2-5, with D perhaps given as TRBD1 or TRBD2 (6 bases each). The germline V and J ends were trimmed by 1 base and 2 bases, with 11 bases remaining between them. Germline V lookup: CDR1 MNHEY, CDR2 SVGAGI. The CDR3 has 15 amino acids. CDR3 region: CASSYLGGRQETQYF. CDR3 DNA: TGTGCCAGCAGTTACTTAGGGGGGAGGCAAGAGACCCAGTACTTC.

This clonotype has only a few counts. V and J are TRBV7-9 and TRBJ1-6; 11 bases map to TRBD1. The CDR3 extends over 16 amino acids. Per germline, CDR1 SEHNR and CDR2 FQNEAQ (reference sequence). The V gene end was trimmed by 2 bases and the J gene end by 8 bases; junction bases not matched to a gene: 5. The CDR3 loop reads CASSLWDRGKDSPLHF. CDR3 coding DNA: TGTGCCAGCAGCTTATGGGACAGGGGGAAGGATTCACCCCTCCACTTT.

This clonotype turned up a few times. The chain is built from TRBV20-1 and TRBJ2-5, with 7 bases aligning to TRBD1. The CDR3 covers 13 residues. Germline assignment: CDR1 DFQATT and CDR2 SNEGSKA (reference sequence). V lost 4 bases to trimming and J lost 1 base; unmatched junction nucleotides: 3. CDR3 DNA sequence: TGCAGTGCTACTACAGGGGCCCAAGAGACCCAGTACTTC. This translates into CSATTGAQETQYF.